This T cell receptor beta chain is drawn from a study of cytomegalovirus exposure and HLA in healthy donors. Germline values: CDR1 MNHEY, CDR2 SMNVEV (reference sequence). This CDR3 has 14 amino acids. The V gene end was trimmed by 5 bases and the J gene end by 4 bases; junction bases not matched to a gene: 5. It was with 60 Vbeta and 13 Jbeta primers that the PCR ran. The method was immunoSEQ multiplex PCR; TCRdb's version includes in-frame clones alone and lacks a portion of them. Of 190,000 or so clones listed, 75% to 85% are singletons. The TCR originated in a male donor in good health and CMV-seropositive. V is TRBV27 and J is TRBJ1-5; 7 bases fit TRBD1. The sequenced sample was PBMCs. CDR3 in amino acids: CASSTGQYNQPQHF. CDR3 DNA: TGTGCCAGCAGTACGGGACAGTATAATCAGCCCCAGCATTTT.